Below are 23 T cell receptor beta chains sequenced from a single sample in a study of OX40 agonist ivuxolimab in advanced cancers. Profiled with immunoSEQ multiplex PCR; TCRdb holds only in-frame clones, not every one. The table has 48,000 or so clones, 85% to 90% seen once. The sample here was CD4+ or CD8+ T cells sorted from blood, taken in a trial of the OX40 agonist ivuxolimab. These receptors came from an adult with an advanced solid tumor such as melanoma, head and neck, liver or kidney cancer.

The CDR3 here is CAAGDFLYEQYF. The CDR3 region has the DNA TGTGCCGCCGGGGACTTTCTCTACGAGCAGTACTTC. The V gene is TRBV6-1, the J gene TRBJ2-7; weak D call: TRBD2 (6 bases). Deletions cut 11 bases from V and 3 bases from J, with 14 bases between. The germline V gene encodes CDR1 MNHNS and CDR2 SASEGT. The CDR3 length is 12 residues.

This chain links TRBV4-1 with TRBJ2-2, with TRBD1 matching 7 bases. Germline loops: CDR1 MGHRA, CDR2 YSYEKL. The CDR3 is 14 amino acids. With V trimmed by 5 bases and J by 6 bases, 6 bases remained unmatched. The CDR3 loop is CASSFDRAPGELFF. In DNA, the CDR3 is TGCGCCAGCAGCTTCGACAGGGCCCCCGGGGAGCTGTTTTTT.

The gene calls are TRBV14 and TRBJ2-1; 9 nucleotides agree with TRBD2. The germline V gene has CDR1 SGHDN and CDR2 FVKESK. V lost 1 base and J lost 8; bases outside the gene matches: 9. This CDR3 has 16 amino acids. The CDR3: CASSQGGGAWFYEQFF. CDR3 in DNA: TGTGCCAGCAGCCAAGGCGGGGGGGCCTGGTTCTATGAGCAGTTCTTC.

The V and J genes are TRBV6-5 and TRBJ1-5; possibly TRBD1 for D (6 bases). The CDR3 has 13 amino acids. V was shortened by 6 bases and J by 4 bases, with 10 bases between the two germline ends. Germline V gene lookup returns CDR1 MNHEY and CDR2 SVGAGI. CDR3 protein: CASRTGQNQPQHF. The DNA for the CDR3 is TGTGCCAGCAGGACTGGACAGAATCAGCCCCAGCATTTT.

In this sample, this clone turned up a few times. V and J are TRBV4-3 and TRBJ2-5; D is undetermined. This CDR3 has 12 residues. V lost 5 bases, J lost 10 bases, and 14 bases lay in between. Germline V gene sequence: CDR1 LGHNA, CDR2 YSLEER. The CDR3 region is CASSGSDGIQYF. The CDR3 nucleotides are TGCGCCAGCAGCGGATCCGATGGGATCCAGTACTTC.

This chain connects TRBV28 to TRBJ2-3, with D unclear. Trimming shortened V by 2 bases and J by 5 bases, and 11 bases separated the two germline ends. The CDR3 spans 14 residues. CDR1 MDHEN and CDR2 SYDVKM come from the germline V gene. The CDR3 loop reads CASSLRAWGDTQYF. CDR3 nucleotide sequence: TGTGCCAGCAGTTTAAGGGCCTGGGGAGATACGCAGTATTTT.

The J gene is TRBJ2-3, the V gene TRBV7-2, with D unclear. The CDR3 extends over 15 amino acids. V dropped 1 base and J dropped 5 bases, with 13 bases sitting between them. Germline V gives CDR1 SGHTA, CDR2 FQGNSA. CDR3 sequence reads: CASSLDLSYVDTQYF. The CDR3, as DNA: TGTGCCAGCAGCTTAGATTTAAGTTACGTAGATACGCAGTATTTT.

The chain joins TRBV6-5 to TRBJ2-7; D possibly matches TRBD1 or TRBD2 (5 bases each). Germline CDR1 reads MNHEY; CDR2 reads SVGAGI. The CDR3 contains 15 residues. V was trimmed by 4 bases and J by 4 bases, leaving 17 bases between them. The CDR3 nucleotides are TGTGCCAGCAGTTCCGGGACCGGCTCTTTTTACGAGCAGTACTTC. This translates into CASSSGTGSFYEQYF.

This clone was found once. CDR3 in amino acids: CASSQDPTGPLGAFF. In DNA form, the CDR3 reads TGCGCCAGCAGCCAAGACCCGACAGGGCCGCTGGGAGCTTTCTTT. The chain recombines TRBV4-1 with TRBJ1-1, with 7 positions matching TRBD1. From germline, CDR1 is MGHRA and CDR2 YSYEKL. Trimming at V came to 0 bases and at J to 10 bases, leaving 11 bases not matched to a gene. The CDR3 extends over 15 amino acids.

The rearrangement joins TRBV6-6 to TRBJ2-5, with 9 positions matching TRBD1. The V and J ends lost 6 bases and 4 bases, in that order; junction bases with no gene match: 6. The germline V gene encodes CDR1 MNHNY and CDR2 SVGAGI (reference sequence). The CDR3 totals 14 residues. This CDR3 is CASRYRGLVETQYF. The DNA for the CDR3 is TGTGCCAGCAGGTACAGGGGGCTTGTAGAGACCCAGTACTTC.

The chain joins TRBV2 to TRBJ2-7; TRBD2 aligns across 10 bases. CDR1 and CDR2 (germline): SNHLY, FYNNEI. This CDR3 has 14 residues. V was clipped by 6 bases and J by 3 bases; unmatched bases: 5. The CDR3 DNA is TGTGCCAGCAGACGGACTAGCGGAGTCTACGAGCAGTACTTC. Encoded protein: CASRRTSGVYEQYF.

V gene TRBV9 combines with J gene TRBJ1-1; 12 nucleotides align to TRBD1. The V gene end was trimmed by 1 base and the J gene end by 6 bases; junction bases not matched to a gene: 7. CDR1 is SGDLS and CDR2 is YYNGEE in the germline V gene. The length of the CDR3 is 16 residues. Here the CDR3 reads CASSVIRDRGLSEAFF. CDR3 nucleotide sequence: TGTGCCAGCAGCGTAATCCGGGACAGGGGGCTCTCTGAAGCTTTCTTT.

This chain joins TRBV4-1 and TRBJ1-6, with TRBD1 matching 10 bases. V was pared by 0 bases and J by 10 bases, with 3 bases of the junction left unmatched. The CDR3 has 15 amino acids. Germline V lookup: CDR1 MGHRA, CDR2 YSYEKL. In DNA, the CDR3 is TGCGCCAGCAGCCAAGAGGGACAGGGGTGGTCACCCCTCCACTTT. It translates to CASSQEGQGWSPLHF.

V is TRBV19 and J is TRBJ2-2, with D possibly being TRBD2 (5 bases). Germline CDR1 reads LNHDA; CDR2 reads SQIVND (reference sequence). The ends were cut back, 10 bases at V and 1 base at J, with 16 bases in the middle. This CDR3 comprises 15 residues. Written as DNA, the CDR3 is TGTGCCACCTCTCCAGCGGCCCTGAACACCGGGGAGCTGTTTTTT. Translation: CATSPAALNTGELFF.

This chain joins TRBV13 and TRBJ2-3; no definite D call. This CDR3 contains 13 residues. In germline, CDR1 is PRHDT, CDR2 FYEKMQ (reference sequence). V was pared by 4 bases and J by 1 base, with 6 bases between. CDR3 DNA sequence: TGTGCCAGCAGCTCCGGCCGCACAGATACGCAGTATTTT. Its protein is CASSSGRTDTQYF.

The chain couples TRBV20-1 to TRBJ1-2, with unresolved D. This CDR3 spans 10 amino acids. Germline V lookup: CDR1 DFQATT, CDR2 SNEGSKA (reference sequence). With 0 bases removed from V and 11 bases from J, the gap between germline ends came to 7 bases. CDR3 DNA: TGCAGTGCTAGAGATGCCGGGTACACCTTC. Translated, it gives CSARDAGYTF.

The genes are TRBV28 and TRBJ1-5; D is possibly TRBD1 (6 bases). This CDR3 region has 13 residues. The ends were cut back, 6 bases at V and 5 bases at J, with 11 bases in the middle. From germline, CDR1 is MDHEN and CDR2 SYDVKM. The CDR3 region is CASSQGHDQPQHF. The CDR3, as DNA: TGTGCCAGCAGCCAGGGGCACGATCAGCCCCAGCATTTT.

This clone was observed a few times. The rearrangement joins TRBV7-8 to TRBJ1-2, with TRBD1 as a possible D gene (6 bases). Germline V CDR1 and CDR2: SGHVS, FQNEAQ. The CDR3 contains 16 residues. V was shortened by 5 bases and J by 4 bases, with 20 bases between the two germline ends. CDR3 DNA: TGTGCCAGCAGCAAGAGACGATCAACAGGGAGCTATGGCTACACCTTC. This translates into CASSKRRSTGSYGYTF.

The chain recombines TRBV27 with TRBJ1-2, with 7 bases matching TRBD1. With V trimmed by 4 bases and J by 0 bases, 2 bases remained unmatched. The CDR3 is 14 amino acids. CDR1 and CDR2 from the germline V gene are MNHEY and SMNVEV (reference sequence). The CDR3 loop is CASSWDSANYGYTF. DNA of the CDR3: TGTGCCAGCAGTTGGGACAGCGCTAACTATGGCTACACCTTC.

The rearrangement joins TRBV2 to TRBJ2-2; TRBD1 aligns across 8 bases. CDR3 length: 14 residues. After removal of 3 bases from V and 6 bases from J, the junction contained 3 bases not matched to a gene. Per germline, CDR1 SNHLY and CDR2 FYNNEI. CDR3 bases: TGTGCCAGCAGTGACTTACAGGGGGCCGGGGAGCTGTTTTTT. Its protein is CASSDLQGAGELFF.

Only one count was recorded for this clone. V gene TRBV11-2 combines with J gene TRBJ2-6; D call uncertain. The CDR3 is made up of 14 amino acids. V was pared by 1 base and J by 2 bases, with 3 bases between. Germline assignment: CDR1 SGHAT and CDR2 FQNNGV. The CDR3 bases are TGTGCCAGCAGCTTAGGACCTGGGGCCAACGTCCTGACTTTC. Translated, it gives CASSLGPGANVLTF.

This rearrangement joins TRBV10-2 to TRBJ2-1, with D tentatively TRBD1 (5 bases). This CDR3 comprises 16 residues. From germline, CDR1 is WSHSY and CDR2 SAAADI. Trimming stripped 3 bases from V and 5 bases from J, with 17 bases between. The CDR3 sequence: CASSEGVLEWDNEQFF. The CDR3, as DNA: TGCGCCAGCAGTGAAGGGGTTCTAGAGTGGGACAATGAGCAGTTCTTC.

The rearrangement uses TRBV27 and TRBJ1-2; 8 bases align to TRBD1. The CDR3 has 15 residues. Germline assignment: CDR1 MNHEY and CDR2 SMNVEV (reference sequence). J gave up 7 bases and V 4 bases, and 11 bases lay outside the gene matches. The CDR3 spells CASSSYLDRESGYTF. The CDR3 DNA is TGTGCCAGCAGTTCATACCTGGACAGGGAAAGTGGCTACACCTTC.